Sequencing of this T cell receptor beta chain was carried out in a study of CD8+ T cells in alopecia areata. V was trimmed by 2 bases and J by 2 bases, leaving 7 bases between them. Germline V gives CDR1 GTSNPN, CDR2 SVGIG (reference sequence). This CDR3 comprises 12 residues. Extracted from the samples, RNA was reverse transcribed into cDNA to serve as the sequencing template. Libraries were prepared by immunoSEQ multiplex PCR; TCRdb keeps only in-frame clonotypes and omits some of them. The profile shows 220,000 or so clones, around 62% of them singletons. The sample was CD4+ T cells sorted from blood, taken at week 0. This receptor was identified in a human donor with alopecia areata. The gene calls are TRBV30 and TRBJ2-7; a weak D match, TRBD1 (5 bases). DNA for the CDR3: TGTGCCTGGAGTAGGGGTCCCTACGAGCAGTACTTC. Amino acids: CAWSRGPYEQYF. Full variable domain (outside the CDR3, taken from reference TRBV30 and TRBJ2-7): SQTIHQWPATLVQPVGSPLSLECTVEGTSNPNLYWYRQAAGRGLQLLFYSVGIGQISSEVPQNLSASRPQDRQFILSSKKLLLSDSGFYLCAWSRGPYEQYFGPGTRLTVT.